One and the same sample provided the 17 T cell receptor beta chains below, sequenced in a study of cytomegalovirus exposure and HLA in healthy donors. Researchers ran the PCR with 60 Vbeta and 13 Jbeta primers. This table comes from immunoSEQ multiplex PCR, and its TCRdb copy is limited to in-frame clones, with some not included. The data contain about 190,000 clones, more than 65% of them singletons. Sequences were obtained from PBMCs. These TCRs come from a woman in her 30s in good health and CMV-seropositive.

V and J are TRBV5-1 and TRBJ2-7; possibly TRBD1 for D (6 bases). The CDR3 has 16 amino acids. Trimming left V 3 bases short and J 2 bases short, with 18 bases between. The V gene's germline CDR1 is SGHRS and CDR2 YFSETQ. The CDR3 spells CASSSADRSPTYEQYF. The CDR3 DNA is TGCGCCAGCAGCTCGGCTGACAGGAGTCCTACCTACGAGCAGTACTTC.

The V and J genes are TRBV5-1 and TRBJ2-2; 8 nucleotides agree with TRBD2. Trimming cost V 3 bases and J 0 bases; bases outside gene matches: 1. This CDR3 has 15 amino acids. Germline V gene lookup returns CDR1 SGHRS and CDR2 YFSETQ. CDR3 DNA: TGCGCCAGCAGCTCACTAGCGGCGAACACCGGGGAGCTGTTTTTT. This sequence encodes CASSSLAANTGELFF.

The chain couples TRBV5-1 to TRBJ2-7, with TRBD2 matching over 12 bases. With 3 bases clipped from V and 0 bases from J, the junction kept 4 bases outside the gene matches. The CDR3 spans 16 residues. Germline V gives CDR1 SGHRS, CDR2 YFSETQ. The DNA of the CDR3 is TGCGCCAGCAGCTCAGGACTAGCGGGGTCCTCCTACGAGCAGTACTTC. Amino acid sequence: CASSSGLAGSSYEQYF.

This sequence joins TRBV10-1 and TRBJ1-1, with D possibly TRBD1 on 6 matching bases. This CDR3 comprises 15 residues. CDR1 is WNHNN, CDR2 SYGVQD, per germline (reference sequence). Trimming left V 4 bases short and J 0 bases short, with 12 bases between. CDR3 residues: CASSGQELMNTEAFF. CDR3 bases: TGCGCCAGCAGTGGACAGGAGCTCATGAACACTGAAGCTTTCTTT.

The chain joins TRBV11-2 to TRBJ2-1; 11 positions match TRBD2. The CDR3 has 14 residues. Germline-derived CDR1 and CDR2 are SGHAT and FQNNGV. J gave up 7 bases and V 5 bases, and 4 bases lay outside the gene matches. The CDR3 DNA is TGTGCCAGCAGCCCCATAGCGGGAGGGAATGAGCAGTTCTTC. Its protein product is CASSPIAGGNEQFF.

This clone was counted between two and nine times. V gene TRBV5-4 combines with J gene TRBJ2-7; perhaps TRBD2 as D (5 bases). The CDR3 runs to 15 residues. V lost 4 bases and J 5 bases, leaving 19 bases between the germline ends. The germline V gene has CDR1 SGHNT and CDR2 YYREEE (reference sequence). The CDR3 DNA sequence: TGTGCCAGCAGCGCCCCTCGAGCGGCCGGGAACGAGCAGTACTTC. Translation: CASSAPRAAGNEQYF. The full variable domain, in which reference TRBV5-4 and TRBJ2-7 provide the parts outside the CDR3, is ETGVTQSPTHLIKTRGQQVTLRCSSQSGHNTVSWYQQALGQGPQFIFQYYREEENGRGNFPPRFSGLQFPNYSSELNVNALELDDSALYLCASSAPRAAGNEQYFGPGTRLTVT.

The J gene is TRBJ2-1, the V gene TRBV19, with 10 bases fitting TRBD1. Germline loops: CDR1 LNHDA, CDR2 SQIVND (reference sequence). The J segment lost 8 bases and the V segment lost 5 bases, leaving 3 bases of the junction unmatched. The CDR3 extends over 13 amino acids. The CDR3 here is CASSPDRGHEQFF. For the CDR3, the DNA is TGTGCCAGTAGTCCAGACAGGGGGCATGAGCAGTTCTTC.

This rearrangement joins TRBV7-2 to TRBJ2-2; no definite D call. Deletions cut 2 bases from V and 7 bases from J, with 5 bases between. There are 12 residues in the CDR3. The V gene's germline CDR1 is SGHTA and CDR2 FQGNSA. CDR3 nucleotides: TGTGCCAGCAGCTTATTAGACGGGGAGCTGTTTTTT. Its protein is CASSLLDGELFF.

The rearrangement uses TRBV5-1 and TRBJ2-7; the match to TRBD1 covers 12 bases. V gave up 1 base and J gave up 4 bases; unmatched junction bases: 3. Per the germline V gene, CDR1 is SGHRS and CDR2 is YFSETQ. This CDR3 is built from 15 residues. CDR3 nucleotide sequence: TGCGCCAGCAGCTTGCTGGGACAGGGGGCGTACGAGCAGTACTTC. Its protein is CASSLLGQGAYEQYF.

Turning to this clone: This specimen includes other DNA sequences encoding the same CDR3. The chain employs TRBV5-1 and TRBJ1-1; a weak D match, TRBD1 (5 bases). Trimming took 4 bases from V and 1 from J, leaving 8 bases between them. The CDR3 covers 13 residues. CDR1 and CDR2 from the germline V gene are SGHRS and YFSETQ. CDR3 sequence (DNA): TGCGCCAGCAGCAATGGACAGAACACTGAAGCTTTCTTT. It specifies CASSNGQNTEAFF.

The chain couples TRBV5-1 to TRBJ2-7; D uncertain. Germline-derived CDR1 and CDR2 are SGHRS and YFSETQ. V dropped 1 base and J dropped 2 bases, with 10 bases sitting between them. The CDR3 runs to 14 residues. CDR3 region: CASSLPDLTYEQYF. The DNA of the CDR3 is TGCGCCAGCAGCTTGCCCGACTTAACCTACGAGCAGTACTTC.

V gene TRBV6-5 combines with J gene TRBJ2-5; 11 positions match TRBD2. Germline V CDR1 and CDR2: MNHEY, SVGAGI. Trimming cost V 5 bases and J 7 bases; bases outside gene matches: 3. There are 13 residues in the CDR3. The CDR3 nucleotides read TGTGCCAGCAGTACGGGACTAGCGGTGACCCAGTACTTC. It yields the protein CASSTGLAVTQYF.

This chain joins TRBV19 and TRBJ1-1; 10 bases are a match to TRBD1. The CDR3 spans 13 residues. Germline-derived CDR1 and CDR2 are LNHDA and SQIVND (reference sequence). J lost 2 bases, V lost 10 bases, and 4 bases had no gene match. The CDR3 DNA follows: TGTGCCATTAGGACAGGGGGAAACACTGAAGCTTTCTTT. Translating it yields CAIRTGGNTEAFF.

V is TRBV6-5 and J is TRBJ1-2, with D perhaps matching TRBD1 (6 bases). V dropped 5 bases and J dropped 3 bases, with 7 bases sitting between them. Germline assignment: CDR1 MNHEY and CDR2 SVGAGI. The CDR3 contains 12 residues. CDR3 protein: CASSPGDYGYTF. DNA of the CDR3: TGTGCCAGCAGTCCAGGGGACTATGGCTACACCTTC.

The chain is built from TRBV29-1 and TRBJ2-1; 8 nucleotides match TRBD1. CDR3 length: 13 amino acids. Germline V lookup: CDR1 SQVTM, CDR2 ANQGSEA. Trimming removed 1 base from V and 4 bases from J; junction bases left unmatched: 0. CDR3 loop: CSVEGTGYNEQFF. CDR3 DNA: TGCAGCGTTGAAGGGACAGGGTACAATGAGCAGTTCTTC.

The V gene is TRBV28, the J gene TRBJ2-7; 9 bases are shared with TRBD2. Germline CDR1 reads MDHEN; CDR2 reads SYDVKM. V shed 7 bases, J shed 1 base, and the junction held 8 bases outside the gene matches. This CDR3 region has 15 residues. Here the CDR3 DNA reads TGTGCCAGCATCCGAATAGCGGGAGCGTCCTACGAGCAGTACTTC. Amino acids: CASIRIAGASYEQYF. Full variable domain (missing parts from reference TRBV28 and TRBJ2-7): DVKVTQSSRYLVKRTGEKVFLECVQDMDHENMFWYRQDPGLGLRLIYFSYDVKMKEKGDIPEGYSVSREKKERFSLILESASTNQTSMYLCASIRIAGASYEQYFGPGTRLTVT.

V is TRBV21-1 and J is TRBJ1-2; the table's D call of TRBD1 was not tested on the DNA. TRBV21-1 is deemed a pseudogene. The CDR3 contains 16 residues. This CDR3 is CASGHKGTVPNYGYTF. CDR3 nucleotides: TGTGCCAGCGGACATAAAGGGACAGTCCCTAACTATGGCTACACCTTC.